The 15 T cell receptor beta chains below were found in one sample sequenced in a study of cytomegalovirus exposure and HLA in healthy donors. Primers: 60 Vbeta forward and 13 Jbeta reverse. TCRdb keeps only in-frame clones here, not all; method: immunoSEQ multiplex PCR. The sample yields about 50,000 clones, about 78% seen once. The sequencing input was PBMCs. The receptors originated from a man aged 30 to 45 in good health and CMV-seropositive.

This chain joins TRBV12-5 and TRBJ2-7; possibly TRBD1 for D (6 bases). Trimming cost V 5 bases and J 2 bases, with 7 bases left between them. Per the germline V gene, CDR1 is LGHNT and CDR2 is FRNRAP. This CDR3 comprises 12 residues. CDR3 coding DNA: TGTGCTAGTGGTAGGACAGCCTACGAGCAGTACTTC. Translating gives CASGRTAYEQYF.

The chain couples TRBV5-1 to TRBJ2-7; possible D gene TRBD1, 6 bases. Germline V gene lookup returns CDR1 SGHRS and CDR2 YFSETQ. This CDR3 spans 14 amino acids. V was clipped by 0 bases and J by 5 bases, with 12 bases between them. CDR3 nucleotide sequence: TGCGCCAGCAGCTTGGGAGGGACATTCCACGAGCAGTACTTC. Translating it yields CASSLGGTFHEQYF.

The chain has TRBV19 and TRBJ1-1; the match to TRBD1 covers 8 bases. The J segment lost 2 bases and the V segment lost 5 bases, leaving 7 bases of the junction unmatched. The CDR3 sequence is 15 residues long. Germline lookup yields CDR1 LNHDA and CDR2 SQIVND (reference sequence). The CDR3 region is CASSPASGGNTEAFF. DNA for the CDR3: TGTGCCAGTAGTCCCGCCTCAGGGGGCAACACTGAAGCTTTCTTT.

The rearrangement links TRBV5-1 to TRBJ1-2; 11 bases are shared with TRBD1. Trimming took 5 bases from V and 2 from J; bases not matched to a gene: 5. The CDR3 sequence is 15 residues long. Germline CDR1 SGHRS, CDR2 YFSETQ. CDR3 nucleotide sequence: TGCGCCAGCAGGGAGCGGACAGGGGGCAACTATGGCTACACCTTC. Its protein product is CASRERTGGNYGYTF.

The CDR3 protein is CASSQNRVGDQPQHF. The CDR3 nucleotides read TGCGCCAGCAGTCAAAACAGGGTAGGTGATCAGCCCCAGCATTTT. V usage is TRBV23-1 and J usage is TRBJ1-5, with D maybe TRBD1 (6 bases). TRBV23-1 falls under the ORF class, with uncertain function. This CDR3 comprises 15 residues. V was clipped by 2 bases and J by 5 bases, with 13 bases between them.

The gene calls are TRBV7-3 and TRBJ2-1; D is possibly TRBD2 (6 bases). The CDR3 runs 19 residues. CDR1 and CDR2 (germline): SGHTA, FQGTGA. The V end lost 0 bases, the J end lost 5 bases, and 23 bases lay between the germline ends. This chain's CDR3 is CASSLTGEGLGGRDNEQFF. The CDR3 coding sequence is TGTGCCAGCAGCTTAACTGGCGAGGGACTTGGAGGGAGAGACAATGAGCAGTTCTTC.

The chain joins TRBV7-8 to TRBJ2-3; 7 bases are a match to TRBD2. V was pared by 6 bases and J by 4 bases, with 10 bases of the junction left unmatched. The germline CDR1 and CDR2 sequences are SGHVS and FQNEAQ. This CDR3 contains 15 residues. In DNA, the CDR3 is TGTGCCAGCAGAGGCGGGGGTTCGGGGGCAGATACGCAGTATTTT. Residues: CASRGGGSGADTQYF.

This chain links TRBV6-5 with TRBJ2-7; 7 bases line up with TRBD1. Germline CDR1 reads MNHEY; CDR2 reads SVGAGI. This CDR3 comprises 14 residues. Trimming removed 6 bases from V and 0 bases from J; junction bases left unmatched: 5. The CDR3 nucleotides are TGTGCCAGCAGGTGGGACAGTACCTCCTACGAGCAGTACTTC. Translation: CASRWDSTSYEQYF.

This clone was detected once. CDR3 sequence (DNA): TGTGCCAGCAGCTTAGTCACAGGGGTGAACACTGAAGCTTTCTTT. Amino acid sequence: CASSLVTGVNTEAFF. This rearrangement joins TRBV7-9 to TRBJ1-1; TRBD1 agrees at 7 bases. There are 15 residues in the CDR3. Unmatched junction bases numbered 2, after V lost 1 base and J lost 0 bases. Germline V lookup: CDR1 SEHNR, CDR2 FQNEAQ (reference sequence).

CDR3 DNA sequence: TGTGCCAGCAGTGGGGCAGGGAATACCTATAATTCACCCCTCCACTTT. This encodes CASSGAGNTYNSPLHF. The chain employs TRBV2 and TRBJ1-6, with D perhaps matching TRBD1 (5 bases). The CDR3 sequence is 16 residues long. From germline, CDR1 is SNHLY and CDR2 FYNNEI. Trimming removed 4 bases at V and 2 bases at J, with 12 bases between.

The chain links TRBV6-1 to TRBJ1-4, with TRBD1 as a possible D gene (5 bases). From germline, CDR1 is MNHNS and CDR2 SASEGT. Trimming took 6 bases from V and 8 from J, leaving 19 bases between them. The CDR3 runs 15 residues. The CDR3 region is CASRPLGGIWEKLFF. DNA of the CDR3: TGTGCCAGCAGACCCCTTGGGGGGATTTGGGAAAAACTGTTTTTT.

This sequence joins TRBV5-1 and TRBJ1-1; 8 bases are shared with TRBD1. J lost 4 bases, V lost 4 bases, and 9 bases had no gene match. From germline, CDR1 is SGHRS and CDR2 YFSETQ. The CDR3 is 15 residues long. In DNA form, the CDR3 reads TGCGCCAGCAGCGGGGCTACAGGGGGATCCACTGAAGCTTTCTTT. Its protein is CASSGATGGSTEAFF.

This clone has just one count. V is TRBV19 and J is TRBJ1-1; no definite D call. V dropped 3 bases and J dropped 4 bases, with 15 bases sitting between them. Germline CDR1 and CDR2: LNHDA and SQIVND (reference sequence). The CDR3 is made up of 15 amino acids. CDR3 residues: CASSIGAGGSTEAFF. For the CDR3, the DNA is TGTGCCAGTAGTATCGGAGCCGGAGGAAGCACTGAAGCTTTCTTT. Full variable domain (rest looked up from reference TRBV19 and TRBJ1-1): DGGITQSPKYLFRKEGQNVTLSCEQNLNHDAMYWYRQDPGQGLRLIYYSQIVNDFQKGDIAEGYSVSREKKESFPLTVTSAQKNPTAFYLCASSIGAGGSTEAFFGQGTRLTVV.

The rearrangement joins TRBV5-1 to TRBJ1-2; TRBD1 is a possible D gene (6 bases). Deletions cut 0 bases from V and 8 bases from J, with 23 bases between. The CDR3 runs to 17 residues. Germline CDR1 SGHRS, CDR2 YFSETQ. CDR3 nucleotide sequence: TGCGCCAGCAGCTTGGTGGGGGGGCAGGTGATAGAAGAAGGCTACACCTTC. Translating gives CASSLVGGQVIEEGYTF.

The table lists this clone with a few counts. V and J are TRBV7-9 and TRBJ1-1; 7 nucleotides agree with TRBD1. The CDR3 length is 14 residues. The V gene end was trimmed by 5 bases and the J gene end by 1 base; junction bases not matched to a gene: 4. The germline gives CDR1 SEHNR, CDR2 FQNEAQ (reference sequence). CDR3 loop: CASSLQGGNTEAFF. CDR3 nucleotide sequence: TGTGCCAGCAGCCTCCAGGGGGGGAACACTGAAGCTTTCTTT.